This T cell receptor (beta chain) was identified in a study of cytomegalovirus exposure and HLA in healthy donors. About the study: HLA-typed donors contributed about 85 million unique TCRs, which were held in an early data release.

Findings and limits, study-wide: Later analysis reportedly placed an Asian-associated ancestry cluster below the roughly 700-donor mean in N-insertions. An analysis that came later showed most CMV-associated TCR beta chains appearing HLA-restricted.

Germline V CDR1 and CDR2: SEHNR, FQNEAQ (reference sequence). Germline trimming cut 5 bases from V and 1 base from J; bases unmatched to any gene: 7. The CDR3 is made up of 15 amino acids. Worth noting for this clone: Its antigen is not identified.

Healthy bone marrow donors made up the cohort. The PCR made use of 60 Vbeta and 13 Jbeta primers. Profiled with immunoSEQ multiplex PCR; TCRdb holds only in-frame clones, not every one. The sample holds about 120,000 clones, around three quarters seen once. The sample consisted of PBMCs. The TCR originated in a human donor in good health. This chain joins TRBV7-9 and TRBJ1-2; 7 bases are a match to TRBD1. CDR3 DNA: TGTGCCAGCAGCACGATGACAGGGTTTAACTATGGCTACACCTTC. Translating gives CASSTMTGFNYGYTF.